This TCR beta chain was obtained from a study of control samples from healthy donors and cancer patients. Sequenced by immunoSEQ multiplex PCR; TCRdb stores in-frame clones only, minus some. The sample shows 150,000 to 200,000 clones, 85% to 90% of them seen only once. This CDR3 spans 15 amino acids. Germline V gives CDR1 MNHEY, CDR2 SVGEGT. Trimming left V 2 bases short and J 3 bases short, with 11 bases between. Material for sequencing was blood. The chain recombines TRBV6-2 or TRBV6-3 with TRBJ1-3; D gene unclear. The clonotype originates from a woman under 40 in good health. The CDR3 protein is CASSYTPGSGNTIYF. CDR3 nucleotides: TGTGCCAGCAGTTACACCCCGGGGAGTGGAAACACCATATATTTT.